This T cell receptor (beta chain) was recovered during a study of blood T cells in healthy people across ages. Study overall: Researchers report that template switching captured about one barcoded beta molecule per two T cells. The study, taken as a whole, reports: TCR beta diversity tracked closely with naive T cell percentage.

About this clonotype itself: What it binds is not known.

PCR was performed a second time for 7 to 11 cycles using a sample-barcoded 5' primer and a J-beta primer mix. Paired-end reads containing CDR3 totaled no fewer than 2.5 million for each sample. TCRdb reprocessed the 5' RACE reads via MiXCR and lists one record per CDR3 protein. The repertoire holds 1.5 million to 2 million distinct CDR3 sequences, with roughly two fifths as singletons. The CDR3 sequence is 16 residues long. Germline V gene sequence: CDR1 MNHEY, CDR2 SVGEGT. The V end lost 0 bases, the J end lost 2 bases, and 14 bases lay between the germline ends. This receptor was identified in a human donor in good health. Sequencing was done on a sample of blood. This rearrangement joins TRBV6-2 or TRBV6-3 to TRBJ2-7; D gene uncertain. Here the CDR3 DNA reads TGTGCCAGCAGTTACTCTTACCGATTCCTAACCTACGAGCAGTACTTC. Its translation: CASSYSYRFLTYEQYF.